This T cell receptor (beta chain) stems from a study of control samples from healthy donors and cancer patients. Sequencing used immunoSEQ multiplex PCR; TCRdb keeps in-frame clones, though not all of them. This table has tens of thousands of clones, over 85% appearing once. This CDR3 contains 16 residues. From germline, CDR1 is MNHEY and CDR2 SVGAGI. The ends were cut back, 0 bases at V and 0 bases at J, with 9 bases in the middle. The count of this clone is one. The specimen was PBMCs. This sequence originates from a woman in her 40s with lung cancer. This chain connects TRBV6-5 to TRBJ1-3; D not certain. This CDR3 is CASSYSTAFSGNTIYF. As DNA, the CDR3 is TGTGCCAGCAGTTACTCGACGGCCTTCTCTGGAAACACCATATATTTT.